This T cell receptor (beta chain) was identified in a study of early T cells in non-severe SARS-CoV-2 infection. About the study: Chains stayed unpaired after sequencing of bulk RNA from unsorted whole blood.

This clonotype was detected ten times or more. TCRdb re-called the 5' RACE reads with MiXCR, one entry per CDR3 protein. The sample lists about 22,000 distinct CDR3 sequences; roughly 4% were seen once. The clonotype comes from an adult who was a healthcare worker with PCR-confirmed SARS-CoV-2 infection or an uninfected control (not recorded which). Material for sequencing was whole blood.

CDR3 region: CASSHGRALAGTDTQYF. The CDR3 coding sequence is TGTGCCAGCAGCCACGGGAGGGCACTAGCAGGCACAGATACGCAGTATTTT. This chain joins TRBV5-6 and TRBJ2-3; TRBD2 matches at 8 bases. This CDR3 is built from 17 residues. V trimming: 4 bases; J trimming: 1 base; junction bases outside the gene matches: 11. The germline CDR1 and CDR2 sequences are SGHDT and YYEEEE.